Listed below are T cell receptor beta chains from one sample, sequenced in a study of T cell repertoires in cytomegalovirus infection. TCRdb independently ran MiXCR on the reads; one entry per CDR3 protein. The repertoire consists of more than 150,000 distinct CDR3 sequences, with approximately 19% occurring once and the leading ten covering just under 3%. What was sequenced was PBMCs. The receptors stem from a human donor in good health (CMV status not recorded). Some clones in this sample may be carry-over from other donors' samples. Both conserved end residues are part of each CDR3. A D gene is named only where the DNA matches it firmly. Some rows mark clone size as missing; the rest say once, few, many or name a class of expanded clone.

j_call: TRBJ2-7; v_call: TRBV2; clone_size: few; d_call: NA; cdr3_length: 14; cdr3_aa: CASSPDRSQYEQYF; cdr3_nt: TGTGCCAGCAGTCCCGACCGATCACAATACGAGCAGTACTTC
j_call: TRBJ2-1; v_call: TRBV6-2/TRBV6-3; clone_size: few; d_call: NA; cdr3_length: 14; cdr3_aa: CASSYSEGYDEQFF; cdr3_nt: TGTGCCAGCAGTTACTCGGAGGGGTACGATGAGCAGTTCTTC
j_call: TRBJ2-2; v_call: TRBV7-2; clone_size: many; d_call: NA; cdr3_length: 17; cdr3_aa: CASSSKIPGTGVGELFF; cdr3_nt: TGTGCCAGCAGCTCGAAGATTCCAGGCACCGGGGTCGGGGAGCTGTTTTTT
j_call: TRBJ2-1; v_call: TRBV6-5; clone_size: NA; d_call: TRBD2; cdr3_length: 16; cdr3_aa: CASSPSASGRAREQFF; cdr3_nt: TGTGCCAGCAGTCCCTCGGCTAGCGGGAGGGCCAGGGAGCAGTTCTTC
j_call: TRBJ2-2; v_call: TRBV2; clone_size: NA; d_call: TRBD2; cdr3_length: 16; cdr3_aa: CASSDWLAGATGELFF; cdr3_nt: TGTGCCAGCAGTGATTGGCTAGCGGGAGCCACCGGGGAGCTGTTTTTT
j_call: TRBJ2-1; v_call: TRBV4-1; clone_size: few; d_call: TRBD1; cdr3_length: 17; cdr3_aa: CASSQVAGTEIYNEQFF; cdr3_nt: TGCGCCAGCAGCCAAGTTGCCGGGACAGAGATCTACAATGAGCAGTTCTTC
j_call: TRBJ2-3; v_call: TRBV12-3/TRBV12-4; clone_size: NA; d_call: TRBD1; cdr3_length: 17; cdr3_aa: CASSFPRLGTGADTQYF; cdr3_nt: TGTGCCAGCAGTTTTCCTAGGCTCGGGACAGGGGCCGATACGCAGTATTTT
j_call: TRBJ2-1; v_call: TRBV11-1; clone_size: NA; d_call: TRBD2; cdr3_length: 16; cdr3_aa: CASSFLAGGPSGEQFF; cdr3_nt: TGTGCCAGCAGCTTTCTAGCGGGAGGCCCCTCGGGTGAGCAGTTCTTC
j_call: TRBJ2-2; v_call: TRBV7-2; clone_size: NA; d_call: NA; cdr3_length: 12; cdr3_aa: CASGRITGELFF; cdr3_nt: TGTGCCAGCGGCAGAATCACCGGGGAGCTGTTTTTT
j_call: TRBJ2-2; v_call: TRBV6-2/TRBV6-3; clone_size: many; d_call: NA; cdr3_length: 13; cdr3_aa: CASSSQNTGELFF; cdr3_nt: TGTGCCAGCAGTAGCCAGAACACCGGGGAGCTGTTTTTT
j_call: TRBJ2-3; v_call: TRBV7-3; clone_size: many; d_call: TRBD1; cdr3_length: 13; cdr3_aa: CASSFTGEDTQYF; cdr3_nt: TGTGCCAGCAGCTTCACAGGGGAAGATACGCAGTATTTT
j_call: TRBJ2-5; v_call: TRBV2; clone_size: NA; d_call: TRBD1; cdr3_length: 13; cdr3_aa: CASETGNEETQYF; cdr3_nt: TGTGCCAGCGAGACAGGGAACGAAGAGACCCAGTACTTC
j_call: TRBJ1-5; v_call: TRBV7-3; clone_size: few; d_call: NA; cdr3_length: 16; cdr3_aa: CASSLEWTGENQPQHF; cdr3_nt: TGTGCCAGCAGCTTAGAGTGGACGGGGGAAAATCAGCCCCAGCATTTT
j_call: TRBJ1-2; v_call: TRBV2; clone_size: once; d_call: NA; cdr3_length: 14; cdr3_aa: CASTGGAINYGYTF; cdr3_nt: TGTGCCAGCACCGGCGGAGCCATTAACTATGGCTACACCTTC
j_call: TRBJ1-6; v_call: TRBV6-1; clone_size: NA; d_call: NA; cdr3_length: 13; cdr3_aa: CASRGTAKSPLHF; cdr3_nt: TGTGCCAGCAGAGGGACGGCCAAATCACCCCTCCACTTT
j_call: TRBJ2-5; v_call: TRBV7-2; clone_size: NA; d_call: NA; cdr3_length: 16; cdr3_aa: CASSLFGNRGKETQYF; cdr3_nt: TGTGCCAGCAGCTTATTTGGGAACCGGGGTAAGGAGACCCAGTACTTC
j_call: TRBJ2-3; v_call: TRBV7-2; clone_size: many; d_call: NA; cdr3_length: 13; cdr3_aa: CASSLLVRDTQYF; cdr3_nt: TGTGCCAGCAGTCTACTAGTGAGAGATACGCAGTATTTT
j_call: TRBJ1-1; v_call: TRBV7-9; clone_size: many; d_call: NA; cdr3_length: 12; cdr3_aa: CASRRRNTEAFF; cdr3_nt: TGTGCCAGCAGACGTAGGAACACTGAAGCTTTCTTT
j_call: TRBJ2-7; v_call: TRBV2; clone_size: few; d_call: TRBD2; cdr3_length: 15; cdr3_aa: CASSVLASGSYEQYF; cdr3_nt: TGTGCCAGCAGTGTGTTGGCTAGCGGCTCCTACGAGCAGTACTTC
j_call: TRBJ1-2; v_call: TRBV19; clone_size: NA; d_call: NA; cdr3_length: 15; cdr3_aa: CASTRGWEANYGYTF; cdr3_nt: TGTGCCAGTACCAGGGGATGGGAAGCTAACTATGGCTACACCTTC
j_call: TRBJ1-1; v_call: TRBV19; clone_size: few; d_call: NA; cdr3_length: 13; cdr3_aa: CASSIGRNTEAFF; cdr3_nt: TGTGCCAGTAGTATAGGCAGAAACACTGAAGCTTTCTTT
j_call: TRBJ2-1; v_call: TRBV7-2; clone_size: many; d_call: NA; cdr3_length: 14; cdr3_aa: CASSLSPSYNEQFF; cdr3_nt: TGTGCCAGCAGCTTATCCCCCTCCTACAATGAGCAGTTCTTC
j_call: TRBJ2-5; v_call: TRBV6-2/TRBV6-3; clone_size: NA; d_call: NA; cdr3_length: 14; cdr3_aa: CASQKGGRRETQYF; cdr3_nt: TGTGCCAGCCAAAAAGGAGGGCGTCGGGAGACCCAGTACTTC
j_call: TRBJ2-7; v_call: TRBV4-1; clone_size: few; d_call: NA; cdr3_length: 15; cdr3_aa: CASSQDHGGSYEQYF; cdr3_nt: TGCGCCAGCAGCCAAGATCATGGGGGGTCCTACGAGCAGTACTTC
j_call: TRBJ2-7; v_call: TRBV6-2/TRBV6-3; clone_size: few; d_call: NA; cdr3_length: 15; cdr3_aa: CASSYLEPSSYEQYF; cdr3_nt: TGTGCCAGCAGTTACCTGGAGCCCTCCTCCTACGAGCAGTACTTC
j_call: TRBJ2-5; v_call: TRBV5-4; clone_size: once; d_call: TRBD2; cdr3_length: 17; cdr3_aa: CASSLRTGGPYQETQYF; cdr3_nt: TGTGCCAGCAGCTTGAGAACGGGGGGGCCATATCAAGAGACCCAGTACTTC
j_call: TRBJ2-3; v_call: TRBV7-2; clone_size: many; d_call: TRBD2; cdr3_length: 18; cdr3_aa: CASSPRFGGRAGTDTQYF; cdr3_nt: TGTGCCAGCAGCCCCCGGTTTGGCGGGAGGGCAGGAACAGATACGCAGTATTTT
j_call: TRBJ2-5; v_call: TRBV2; clone_size: NA; d_call: TRBD1; cdr3_length: 14; cdr3_aa: CASGRTGQGETQYF; cdr3_nt: TGTGCCAGCGGACGGACAGGGCAAGGAGAGACCCAGTACTTC
j_call: TRBJ2-2; v_call: TRBV2; clone_size: few; d_call: TRBD1; cdr3_length: 15; cdr3_aa: CASIPDRANTGELFF; cdr3_nt: TGTGCCAGCATTCCGGACAGGGCGAACACCGGGGAGCTGTTTTTT
j_call: TRBJ1-1; v_call: TRBV6-6; clone_size: once; d_call: NA; cdr3_length: 17; cdr3_aa: CASSYSGIQVLQGEAFF; cdr3_nt: TGTGCCAGCAGTTACTCAGGGATCCAAGTACTTCAGGGTGAAGCTTTCTTT
j_call: TRBJ1-4; v_call: TRBV7-2; clone_size: many; d_call: TRBD1; cdr3_length: 15; cdr3_aa: CASSLDQGAWEKLFF; cdr3_nt: TGTGCCAGCAGCTTAGACCAGGGGGCGTGGGAAAAACTGTTTTTT
j_call: TRBJ1-1; v_call: TRBV7-9; clone_size: many; d_call: NA; cdr3_length: 15; cdr3_aa: CASSSNRDMNTEAFF; cdr3_nt: TGTGCCAGCAGCTCTAACAGGGACATGAACACTGAAGCTTTCTTT
j_call: TRBJ2-5; v_call: TRBV2; clone_size: NA; d_call: NA; cdr3_length: 14; cdr3_aa: CASRELGKWETQYF; cdr3_nt: TGTGCCAGCAGGGAGTTGGGGAAATGGGAGACCCAGTACTTC
j_call: TRBJ2-1; v_call: TRBV11-3; clone_size: NA; d_call: TRBD2; cdr3_length: 15; cdr3_aa: CASSSPRLAVYEQFF; cdr3_nt: TGTGCCAGCAGCTCTCCCCGACTAGCGGTCTATGAGCAGTTCTTC
j_call: TRBJ2-7; v_call: TRBV12-3/TRBV12-4; clone_size: NA; d_call: NA; cdr3_length: 13; cdr3_aa: CASSPDELWEQYF; cdr3_nt: TGTGCCAGCAGCCCCGATGAGCTGTGGGAGCAGTACTTC
j_call: TRBJ1-4; v_call: TRBV12-3/TRBV12-4; clone_size: NA; d_call: NA; cdr3_length: 11; cdr3_aa: CASGIRQKLFF; cdr3_nt: TGTGCCAGCGGGATAAGACAAAAACTGTTTTTT
j_call: TRBJ2-2; v_call: TRBV7-6; clone_size: many; d_call: TRBD2; cdr3_length: 14; cdr3_aa: CASRPTSGAGELFF; cdr3_nt: TGTGCCAGCAGGCCGACTAGCGGCGCCGGGGAGCTGTTTTTT
j_call: TRBJ1-4; v_call: TRBV5-1; clone_size: NA; d_call: TRBD1; cdr3_length: 16; cdr3_aa: CASSSREGAEGEKLFF; cdr3_nt: TGCGCCAGCAGCTCCCGGGAGGGGGCGGAAGGTGAAAAACTGTTTTTT
j_call: TRBJ1-5; v_call: TRBV20-1; clone_size: NA; d_call: NA; cdr3_length: 13; cdr3_aa: CSARDRVVGPQHF; cdr3_nt: TGCAGTGCTAGAGATCGGGTGGTGGGGCCCCAGCATTTT
j_call: TRBJ2-5; v_call: TRBV6-2/TRBV6-3; clone_size: few; d_call: NA; cdr3_length: 10; cdr3_aa: CASGVGTQYF; cdr3_nt: TGTGCCAGCGGAGTTGGGACCCAGTACTTC
j_call: TRBJ2-1; v_call: TRBV29-1; clone_size: NA; d_call: NA; cdr3_length: 13; cdr3_aa: CSVEQVLYNEQFF; cdr3_nt: TGCAGCGTTGAACAGGTTCTGTACAATGAGCAGTTCTTC
j_call: TRBJ1-1; v_call: TRBV7-2; clone_size: many; d_call: NA; cdr3_length: 13; cdr3_aa: CASSLARQEEAFF; cdr3_nt: TGTGCCAGCAGCTTAGCCCGACAGGAGGAAGCTTTCTTT
j_call: TRBJ2-3; v_call: TRBV11-2; clone_size: many; d_call: TRBD2; cdr3_length: 17; cdr3_aa: CASSRTGTSGPTDTQYF; cdr3_nt: TGTGCCAGCAGCCGAACAGGGACTAGCGGGCCCACAGATACGCAGTATTTT
j_call: TRBJ2-3; v_call: TRBV29-1; clone_size: few; d_call: TRBD2; cdr3_length: 17; cdr3_aa: CSVAPGGASGRTDTQYF; cdr3_nt: TGCAGCGTAGCTCCTGGTGGGGCTAGCGGACGCACAGATACGCAGTATTTT
j_call: TRBJ1-1; v_call: TRBV14; clone_size: few; d_call: TRBD1; cdr3_length: 15; cdr3_aa: CASSQELVQGGQAFF; cdr3_nt: TGTGCCAGCAGCCAAGAATTGGTGCAGGGGGGTCAAGCTTTCTTT
j_call: TRBJ2-7; v_call: TRBV6-6; clone_size: few; d_call: TRBD2; cdr3_length: 15; cdr3_aa: CASSAHPGGDYEQYF; cdr3_nt: TGTGCCAGCAGTGCCCACCCCGGGGGGGACTACGAGCAGTACTTC
j_call: TRBJ1-4; v_call: TRBV12-3/TRBV12-4; clone_size: many; d_call: NA; cdr3_length: 14; cdr3_aa: CASRLHRENEKLFF; cdr3_nt: TGTGCCAGCAGGCTCCACAGGGAGAATGAAAAACTGTTTTTT
j_call: TRBJ2-1; v_call: TRBV5-1; clone_size: NA; d_call: NA; cdr3_length: 15; cdr3_aa: CASSLLTGRVDEQFF; cdr3_nt: TGCGCCAGCAGCTTGCTAACAGGGAGGGTGGATGAGCAGTTCTTC
j_call: TRBJ1-1; v_call: TRBV7-9; clone_size: many; d_call: NA; cdr3_length: 13; cdr3_aa: CASSPLGRTEAFF; cdr3_nt: TGTGCCAGCAGCCCCCTGGGTCGCACTGAAGCTTTCTTT
j_call: TRBJ2-7; v_call: TRBV28; clone_size: NA; d_call: TRBD2; cdr3_length: 20; cdr3_aa: CASSSLRQGTSGRARYEQYF; cdr3_nt: TGTGCCAGCAGTTCGCTCAGACAAGGGACTAGCGGGAGGGCCCGGTACGAGCAGTACTTC
j_call: TRBJ2-4; v_call: TRBV3-1; clone_size: NA; d_call: NA; cdr3_length: 13; cdr3_aa: CASSQTGLGIQYF; cdr3_nt: TGTGCCAGCAGCCAAACGGGACTGGGCATTCAGTACTTC
j_call: TRBJ1-5; v_call: TRBV2; clone_size: few; d_call: NA; cdr3_length: 17; cdr3_aa: CASRDGTQGYSNQPQHF; cdr3_nt: TGTGCCAGCAGAGACGGCACACAGGGATATAGCAATCAGCCCCAGCATTTT
j_call: TRBJ2-7; v_call: TRBV6-2/TRBV6-3; clone_size: NA; d_call: NA; cdr3_length: 16; cdr3_aa: CASSYSSTRHSYEQYF; cdr3_nt: TGTGCCAGCAGTTACTCGAGCACCCGACACTCCTACGAGCAGTACTTC
j_call: TRBJ2-2; v_call: TRBV6-6; clone_size: NA; d_call: NA; cdr3_length: 15; cdr3_aa: CASSAAGSDTGELFF; cdr3_nt: TGTGCCAGCAGTGCGGCAGGGTCGGACACCGGGGAGCTGTTTTTT
j_call: TRBJ2-2; v_call: TRBV7-3; clone_size: NA; d_call: NA; cdr3_length: 13; cdr3_aa: CASSLWVTGELFF; cdr3_nt: TGTGCCAGCAGCTTATGGGTCACCGGGGAGCTGTTTTTT
j_call: TRBJ2-3; v_call: TRBV6-5; clone_size: NA; d_call: NA; cdr3_length: 19; cdr3_aa: CASSYGGSGLAESTDTQYF; cdr3_nt: TGTGCCAGCAGTTACGGCGGTTCCGGGCTAGCCGAGAGCACAGATACGCAGTATTTT